Listed here are 23 T cell receptor beta chains from one sample, sequenced in a study of identical twins. From the 5' RACE reads, TCRdb called clonotypes with MiXCR, one entry per CDR3 protein. The sample shows approximately 490,000 distinct CDR3 sequences, around 22% of them seen only once. Another study also made use of these data, one on yellow fever vaccine responses in identical twins.

Sequencing was done on a sample of CD4+ T cells sorted from blood. The receptors shown here come from a woman aged 18-35 years in good health.

The V call is TRBV7-9, the J call TRBJ2-1; TRBD2 aligns across 7 bases. In germline, CDR1 is SEHNR, CDR2 FQNEAQ (reference sequence). This CDR3 region has 15 residues. J gave up 9 bases and V 1 base, and 9 bases lay outside the gene matches. The CDR3 loop is CASSLVVGGPPEQFF. In DNA, the CDR3 is TGTGCCAGCAGCTTAGTAGTGGGAGGGCCCCCTGAGCAGTTCTTC.

The chain combines TRBV12-3 or TRBV12-4 with TRBJ2-5; 10 bases map to TRBD2. The V gene end was trimmed by 2 bases and the J gene end by 2 bases; junction bases not matched to a gene: 5. The CDR3 length is 16 residues. The CDR3 bases are TGTGCCAGCAGTTTAAATCCTAGCGGGGGACAAGAGACCCAGTACTTC. Its translation: CASSLNPSGGQETQYF.

This chain links TRBV12-3 or TRBV12-4 with TRBJ2-1; the match to TRBD2 covers 8 bases. This CDR3 has 16 residues. Losses at the gene ends were 6 bases for V and 2 bases for J; bases not matched to a gene: 9. For the CDR3, the DNA is TGTGCCAGCAGGCCCACTAGCGGCGAAGCCTACAATGAGCAGTTCTTC. Its protein is CASRPTSGEAYNEQFF.

This clonotype was counted only a few times. The chain couples TRBV6-1 to TRBJ1-4; 8 positions agree with TRBD1. The CDR3 sequence is 16 residues long. The germline CDR1 and CDR2 sequences are MNHNS and SASEGT. V shed 5 bases and J 0 bases; nucleotides not matched to a gene: 5. The chain's CDR3 is CASSKNRGATNEKLFF. The DNA for the CDR3 is TGTGCCAGCAGTAAAAACAGGGGGGCAACTAATGAAAAACTGTTTTTT.

The J gene is TRBJ2-7, the V gene TRBV2, with D perhaps matching TRBD1 (6 bases). The CDR3 covers 12 residues. Germline CDR1 and CDR2: SNHLY and FYNNEI. With 5 bases removed from V and 7 bases from J, the gap between germline ends came to 12 bases. Here the CDR3 DNA reads TGTGCCAGCAGTTCACAGGGTTGGGAGCAGTACGTC. It yields the protein CASSSQGWEQYV.

The V call is TRBV12-3 or TRBV12-4, the J call TRBJ2-5, with 7 bases identical to TRBD1. The ends lost 4 bases at V and 3 bases at J; junction bases unmatched: 8. The CDR3 extends over 15 amino acids. CDR3: CASSSFGQGEETQYF. In nucleotides, the CDR3 is TGTGCCAGCAGTTCCTTTGGCCAGGGGGAAGAGACCCAGTACTTC.

The genes are TRBV6-1 and TRBJ2-2; TRBD2 is a possible D gene (5 bases). The CDR3 spans 15 residues. Trimming cost V 5 bases and J 5 bases, with 15 bases left between them. Germline V gives CDR1 MNHNS, CDR2 SASEGT. In nucleotides, the CDR3 is TGTGCCAGCAGTCCGGGGTCTTCAGGTACCGGGGAGCTGTTTTTT. The encoded protein is CASSPGSSGTGELFF.

The chain employs TRBV20-1 and TRBJ2-7; TRBD2 is a possible D gene (7 bases). The CDR3 is 18 amino acids. V shed 0 bases and J shed 2 bases, with 23 bases lying between them. Per the germline V gene, CDR1 is DFQATT and CDR2 is SNEGSKA (reference sequence). CDR3 protein: CSARDVSGASGKTYEQYF. CDR3 DNA sequence: TGCAGTGCTAGAGATGTATCGGGGGCCAGCGGGAAAACCTACGAGCAGTACTTC.

J is TRBJ2-3 and V is TRBV24-1, with D perhaps TRBD1 (6 bases). Trimming removed 9 bases from V and 2 bases from J, with 17 bases in between. The CDR3 extends over 15 amino acids. Germline V gene sequence: CDR1 KGHDR, CDR2 SFDVKD. CDR3 in amino acids: CATADRLLNTDTQYF. CDR3 nucleotide sequence: TGTGCCACCGCGGACAGACTCCTTAACACAGATACGCAGTATTTT.

The chain links TRBV7-9 to TRBJ2-1; 7 nucleotides agree with TRBD2. The CDR3 has 15 residues. Trimming removed 5 bases from V and 10 bases from J; junction bases left unmatched: 14. Germline V gives CDR1 SEHNR, CDR2 FQNEAQ (reference sequence). The CDR3 region is CASSAGLGSYEEQFF. The CDR3 coding sequence is TGTGCCAGCAGCGCCGGACTAGGATCGTACGAGGAGCAGTTCTTC.

The genes are TRBV6-1 and TRBJ1-1, with D uncertain. The ends were cut back, 2 bases at V and 1 base at J, with 5 bases in the middle. The CDR3 totals 13 residues. Germline assignment: CDR1 MNHNS and CDR2 SASEGT. The CDR3 protein is CASSERANTEAFF. In nucleotides, the CDR3 is TGTGCCAGCAGTGAACGGGCGAACACTGAAGCTTTCTTT.

This clonotype showed up just a few times. J is TRBJ2-1 and V is TRBV7-9; D tentatively reads TRBD1 or TRBD2 (5 bases each). The CDR3 spans 16 residues. V shed 5 bases and J shed 0 bases, with 14 bases lying between them. CDR1 SEHNR and CDR2 FQNEAQ come from the germline V gene (reference sequence). The CDR3 spells CASSPRGDPSYNEQFF. The CDR3 DNA is TGTGCCAGCAGCCCCAGAGGGGACCCCTCCTACAATGAGCAGTTCTTC.

CDR3 loop: CAISRDTGANVLTF. In nucleotides, the CDR3 is TGTGCCATCAGTCGGGACACTGGGGCCAACGTCCTGACTTTC. The V and J genes are TRBV10-3 and TRBJ2-6; D possibly corresponds to TRBD1 (6 bases). V shed 5 bases and J shed 2 bases, with 7 bases lying between them. This CDR3 is built from 14 residues. Germline CDR1 is ENHRY and CDR2 is SYGVKD.

The CDR3 is CASSSIGQGSYNEQFF. CDR3 bases: TGTGCCAGCAGCTCTATAGGACAGGGCTCCTACAATGAGCAGTTCTTC. This chain joins TRBV7-2 and TRBJ2-1, with TRBD1 identical over 8 bases. The junction had 5 bases not matched to a gene; V was cut back by 4 bases and J by 0 bases. Germline lookup yields CDR1 SGHTA and CDR2 FQGNSA. The CDR3 extends over 16 amino acids. Using reference TRBV7-2 and TRBJ2-1 for the parts outside the CDR3, the full variable domain is GAGVSQSPSNKVTEKGKDVELRCDPISGHTALYWYRQSLGQGLEFLIYFQGNSAPDKSGLPSDRFSAERTGGSVSTLTIQRTQQEDSAVYLCASSSIGQGSYNEQFFGPGTRLTVL.

The CDR3: CASSPRGDYEQYV. CDR3 coding DNA: TGTGCCAGCAGTCCAAGGGGGGACTACGAGCAGTACGTC. The rearrangement joins TRBV6-1 to TRBJ2-7; D is perhaps TRBD1 or TRBD2 (6 bases each). Germline V gene data show CDR1 as MNHNS and CDR2 as SASEGT. CDR3 length equals 13 residues. The V end was cut by 5 bases, the J end by 3 bases, with 11 bases between.

A few counts support this clonotype. V usage is TRBV29-1 and J usage is TRBJ2-1; 14 bases line up with TRBD2. The CDR3 sequence is 15 residues long. Germline trimming cut 7 bases from V and 6 bases from J; bases unmatched to any gene: 8. Germline V CDR1 and CDR2: SQVTM, ANQGSEA. The CDR3 DNA reads TGCAGCGCCGGACGGGGGACTAGCGGGAGCAATGAGCAGTTCTTC. It translates to CSAGRGTSGSNEQFF.

The J gene is TRBJ2-3, the V gene TRBV5-1; 9 positions agree with TRBD2. V dropped 1 base and J dropped 0; count of bases not matched to a gene: 9. Germline CDR1 SGHRS, CDR2 YFSETQ. The CDR3 covers 18 residues. The CDR3 DNA is TGCGCCAGCAGCTTGTCCCTGCTGACTAGCGGTAGCACAGATACGCAGTATTTT. Its protein is CASSLSLLTSGSTDTQYF.

V and J are TRBV12-3 or TRBV12-4 and TRBJ2-1; 8 bases match TRBD2. V was clipped by 5 bases and J by 4 bases; unmatched bases: 13. The CDR3 totals 17 residues. CDR3 region: CASSPIGAGVTYNEQFF. CDR3 coding DNA: TGTGCCAGCAGTCCGATAGGAGCGGGAGTTACATACAATGAGCAGTTCTTC.

The V and J genes are TRBV6-5 and TRBJ1-1, with TRBD1 as a possible D gene (5 bases). This CDR3 has 15 amino acids. V was pared by 0 bases and J by 1 base, with 9 bases between. Germline lookup yields CDR1 MNHEY and CDR2 SVGAGI. The DNA for the CDR3 is TGTGCCAGCAGTTACTCGATACAGGCGAACACTGAAGCTTTCTTT. It specifies CASSYSIQANTEAFF.

This clonotype was counted only a few times. The V call is TRBV12-3 or TRBV12-4, the J call TRBJ2-2; 11 nucleotides match TRBD1. V lost 6 bases and J lost 4; bases outside the gene matches: 7. This CDR3 is 16 amino acids long. The CDR3 DNA follows: TGTGCCAGCAGGAAAGGACAGGGGGCTGTCACCGGGGAGCTGTTTTTT. As protein: CASRKGQGAVTGELFF.

The CDR3, as DNA: TGTGCCATCAGGCCGGGACAGGGTGTCAATGAGCAGTTCTTC. It encodes CAIRPGQGVNEQFF. The chain carries TRBV10-3 and TRBJ2-1; TRBD1 matches 9 bases. Per germline, CDR1 ENHRY and CDR2 SYGVKD. The CDR3 loop spans 14 amino acids. After removal of 6 bases from V and 6 bases from J, the junction contained 6 bases not matched to a gene.

The chain joins TRBV20-1 to TRBJ1-6; D remains unclear. V lost 4 bases, J lost 8 bases, and 12 bases lay in between. CDR1 and CDR2 (germline): DFQATT, SNEGSKA (reference sequence). CDR3 length: 13 amino acids. The CDR3 nucleotides are TGCAGTGCTATTTCTGGGCGTGATTCACCCCTCCACTTT. Protein: CSAISGRDSPLHF.

The chain combines TRBV5-1 with TRBJ2-7, with D perhaps matching TRBD1 or TRBD2 (5 bases each). V was pared by 1 base and J by 4 bases, with 15 bases between. The CDR3 length is 15 residues. Germline-derived CDR1 and CDR2 are SGHRS and YFSETQ. The CDR3 coding sequence is TGCGCCAGCAGCTTGTCCGGGACCTTTCGGTACGAGCAGTACTTC. It is translated as CASSLSGTFRYEQYF.